This T cell receptor beta chain was sequenced for a study of T cell changes during pregnancy in multiple sclerosis. Here immunoSEQ multiplex PCR was the method, and the copy in TCRdb shows in-frame clones only, minus some. The sample lists 70,000 to 95,000 clones, just over 90% seen once, with approximately 0.43% in the top ten. The sample in question was CD4+ T cells from peripheral blood mononuclear cells, obtained in the second trimester of pregnancy. The origin of this receptor is a female donor with multiple sclerosis, enrolled in a pregnancy study.

CDR3 amino acids: CASSPAGGNSPLHF. As DNA, the CDR3 is TGTGCCAGCTCACCCGCAGGGGGCAATTCACCCCTCCACTTT. The chain employs TRBV18 and TRBJ1-6; TRBD1 agrees at 8 bases. The CDR3 has 14 residues. The J segment lost 7 bases and the V segment lost 3 bases, leaving 2 bases of the junction unmatched. CDR1 and CDR2 from the germline V gene are KGHSH and LQKENI.